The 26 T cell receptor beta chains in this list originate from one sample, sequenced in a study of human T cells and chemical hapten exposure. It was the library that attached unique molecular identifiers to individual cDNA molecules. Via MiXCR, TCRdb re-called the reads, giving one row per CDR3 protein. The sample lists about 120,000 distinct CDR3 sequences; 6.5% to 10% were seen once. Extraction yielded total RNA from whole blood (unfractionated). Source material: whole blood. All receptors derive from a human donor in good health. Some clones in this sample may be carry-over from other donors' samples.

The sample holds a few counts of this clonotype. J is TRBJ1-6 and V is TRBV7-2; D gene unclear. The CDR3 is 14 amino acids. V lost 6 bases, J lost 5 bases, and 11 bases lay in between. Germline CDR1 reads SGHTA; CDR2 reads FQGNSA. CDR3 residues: CASRISADNSPLHF. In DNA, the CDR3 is TGTGCCAGCAGGATCAGCGCTGATAATTCACCCCTCCACTTT.

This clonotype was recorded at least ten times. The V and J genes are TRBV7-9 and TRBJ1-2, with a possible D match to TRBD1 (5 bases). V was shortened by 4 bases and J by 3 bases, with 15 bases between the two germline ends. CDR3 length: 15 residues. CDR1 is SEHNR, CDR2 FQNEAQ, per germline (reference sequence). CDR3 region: CASSSLPTADYGYTF. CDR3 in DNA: TGTGCCAGCAGCTCCCTGCCGACAGCAGACTATGGCTACACCTTC.

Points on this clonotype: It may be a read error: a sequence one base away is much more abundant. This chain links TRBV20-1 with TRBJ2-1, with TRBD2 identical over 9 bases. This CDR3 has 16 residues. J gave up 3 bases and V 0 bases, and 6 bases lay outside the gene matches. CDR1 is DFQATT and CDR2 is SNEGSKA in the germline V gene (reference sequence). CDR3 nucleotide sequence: TGCAGTGCTAGAGATCTTGCTAGCGGGGACTACAATGAGCAGTTCTTC. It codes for CSARDLASGDYNEQFF.

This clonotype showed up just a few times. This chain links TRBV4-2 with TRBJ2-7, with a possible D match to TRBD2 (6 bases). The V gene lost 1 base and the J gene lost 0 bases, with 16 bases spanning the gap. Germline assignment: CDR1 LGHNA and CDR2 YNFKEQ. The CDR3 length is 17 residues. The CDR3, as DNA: TGTGCCAGCAGCCAAGTACCCAGGAGGCGGGACTCCTACGAGCAGTACTTC. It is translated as CASSQVPRRRDSYEQYF.

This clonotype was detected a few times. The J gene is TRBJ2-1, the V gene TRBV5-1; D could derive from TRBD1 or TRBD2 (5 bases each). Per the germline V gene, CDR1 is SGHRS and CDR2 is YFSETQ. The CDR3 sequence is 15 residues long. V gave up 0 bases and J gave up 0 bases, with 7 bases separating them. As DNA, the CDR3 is TGCGCCAGCAGCTTGGGAGGGGACTCCTACAATGAGCAGTTCTTC. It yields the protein CASSLGGDSYNEQFF.

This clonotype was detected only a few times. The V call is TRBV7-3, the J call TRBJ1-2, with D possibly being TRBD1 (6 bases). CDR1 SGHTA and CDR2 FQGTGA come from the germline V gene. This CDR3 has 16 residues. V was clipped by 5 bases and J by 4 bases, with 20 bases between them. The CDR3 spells CASSPQGGGPSYGYTF. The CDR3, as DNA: TGTGCCAGCAGCCCACAAGGTGGGGGGCCGTCCTATGGCTACACCTTC.

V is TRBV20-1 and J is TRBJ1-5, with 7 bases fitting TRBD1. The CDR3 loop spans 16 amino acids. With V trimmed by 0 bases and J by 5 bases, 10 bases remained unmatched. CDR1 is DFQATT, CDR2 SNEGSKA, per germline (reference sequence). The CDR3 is CSARDQHRGAYQPQHF. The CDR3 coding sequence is TGCAGTGCTAGAGATCAACACAGGGGTGCGTATCAGCCCCAGCATTTT.

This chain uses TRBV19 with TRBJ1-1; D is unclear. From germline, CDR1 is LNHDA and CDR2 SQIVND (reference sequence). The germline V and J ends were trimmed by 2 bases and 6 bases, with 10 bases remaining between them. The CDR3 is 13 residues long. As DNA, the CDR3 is TGTGCCAGTAGTATAAGCAGCACCTCTGAAGCTTTCTTT. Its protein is CASSISSTSEAFF.

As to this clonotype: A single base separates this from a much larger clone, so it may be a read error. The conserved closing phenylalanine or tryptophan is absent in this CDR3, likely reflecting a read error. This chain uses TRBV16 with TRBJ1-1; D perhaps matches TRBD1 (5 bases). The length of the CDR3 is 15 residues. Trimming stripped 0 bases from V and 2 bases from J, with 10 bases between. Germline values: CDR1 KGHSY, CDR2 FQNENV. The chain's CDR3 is CASSQSTRTNTEAFS. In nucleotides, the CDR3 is TGTGCCAGCAGCCAATCGACCCGGACAAACACTGAAGCTTTCTCT.

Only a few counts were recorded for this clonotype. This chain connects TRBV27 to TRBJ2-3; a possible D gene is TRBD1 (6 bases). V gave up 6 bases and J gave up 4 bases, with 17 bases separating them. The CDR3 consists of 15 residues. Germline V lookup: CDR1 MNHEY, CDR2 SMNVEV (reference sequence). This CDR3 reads CASRYGQLAPDTQYF. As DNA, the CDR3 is TGTGCCAGCAGATATGGACAGTTGGCTCCAGATACGCAGTATTTT.

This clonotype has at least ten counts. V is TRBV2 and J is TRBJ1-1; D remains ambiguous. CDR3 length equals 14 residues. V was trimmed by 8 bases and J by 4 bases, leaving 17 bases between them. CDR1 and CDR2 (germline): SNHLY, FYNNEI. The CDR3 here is CASGDDPEGTEAFF. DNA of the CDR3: TGTGCCAGCGGGGATGACCCGGAGGGCACTGAAGCTTTCTTT.

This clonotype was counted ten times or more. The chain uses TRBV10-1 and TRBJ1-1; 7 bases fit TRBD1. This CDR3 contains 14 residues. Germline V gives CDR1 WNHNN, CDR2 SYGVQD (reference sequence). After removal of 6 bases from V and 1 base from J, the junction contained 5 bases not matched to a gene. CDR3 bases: TGCGCCAGCAGAGCCGGGACAGCGAACACTGAAGCTTTCTTT. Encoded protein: CASRAGTANTEAFF.

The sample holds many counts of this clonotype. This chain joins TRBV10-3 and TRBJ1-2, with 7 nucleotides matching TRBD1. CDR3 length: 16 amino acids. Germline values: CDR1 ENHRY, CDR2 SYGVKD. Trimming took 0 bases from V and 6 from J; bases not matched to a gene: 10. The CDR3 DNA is TGTGCCATCAGTGAGTCGAAGTCAGGGGGTATGGATGGCTACACCTTC. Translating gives CAISESKSGGMDGYTF.

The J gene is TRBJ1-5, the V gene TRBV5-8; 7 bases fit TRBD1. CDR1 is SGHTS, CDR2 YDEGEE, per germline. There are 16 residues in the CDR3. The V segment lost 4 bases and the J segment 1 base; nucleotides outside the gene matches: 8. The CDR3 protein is CASSPTGERSNQPQHF. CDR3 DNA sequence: TGTGCCAGCAGCCCCACAGGGGAAAGGAGCAATCAGCCCCAGCATTTT.

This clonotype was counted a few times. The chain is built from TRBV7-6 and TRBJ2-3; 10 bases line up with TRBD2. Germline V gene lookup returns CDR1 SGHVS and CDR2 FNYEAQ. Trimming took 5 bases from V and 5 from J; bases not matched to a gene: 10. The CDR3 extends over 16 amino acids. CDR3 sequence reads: CASSAGLAVPGDTQYF. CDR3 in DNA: TGTGCCAGCAGCGCCGGACTAGCGGTGCCAGGAGATACGCAGTATTTT.

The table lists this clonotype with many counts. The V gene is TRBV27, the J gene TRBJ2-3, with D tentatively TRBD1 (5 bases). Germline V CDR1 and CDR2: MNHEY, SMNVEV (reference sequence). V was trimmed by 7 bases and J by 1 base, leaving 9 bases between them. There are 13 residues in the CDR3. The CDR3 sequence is CASTDIGTDTQYF. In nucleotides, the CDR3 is TGTGCCAGCACGGACATCGGCACAGATACGCAGTATTTT.

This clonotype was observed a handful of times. CDR3 in DNA: TGTGCCAGCAGCTTAGCCCCAAGGGGCAATGAGCAGTTCTTC. Residues: CASSLAPRGNEQFF. The chain has TRBV11-2 and TRBJ2-1; maybe TRBD1 (5 bases). The V end lost 1 base, the J end lost 6 bases, and 10 bases lay between the germline ends. The CDR3 runs to 14 residues. The germline V gene has CDR1 SGHAT and CDR2 FQNNGV.

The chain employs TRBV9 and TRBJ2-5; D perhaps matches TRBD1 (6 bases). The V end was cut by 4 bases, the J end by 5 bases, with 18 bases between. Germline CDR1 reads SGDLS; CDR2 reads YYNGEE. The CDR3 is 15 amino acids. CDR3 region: CASSPWQGNGETQYF. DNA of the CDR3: TGTGCCAGCAGCCCCTGGCAGGGGAACGGGGAGACCCAGTACTTC. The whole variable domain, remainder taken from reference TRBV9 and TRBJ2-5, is DSGVTQTPKHLITATGQRVTLRCSPRSGDLSVYWYQQSLDQGLQFLIQYYNGEERAKGNILERFSAQQFPDLHSELNLSSLELGDSALYFCASSPWQGNGETQYFGPGTRLLVL.

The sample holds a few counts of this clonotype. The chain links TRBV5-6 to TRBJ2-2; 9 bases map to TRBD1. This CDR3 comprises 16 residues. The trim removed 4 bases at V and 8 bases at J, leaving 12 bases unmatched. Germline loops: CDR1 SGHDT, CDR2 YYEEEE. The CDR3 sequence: CASSPPGQGLLGELFF. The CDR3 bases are TGTGCCAGCAGCCCCCCGGGACAGGGTCTCTTGGGGGAGCTGTTTTTT.

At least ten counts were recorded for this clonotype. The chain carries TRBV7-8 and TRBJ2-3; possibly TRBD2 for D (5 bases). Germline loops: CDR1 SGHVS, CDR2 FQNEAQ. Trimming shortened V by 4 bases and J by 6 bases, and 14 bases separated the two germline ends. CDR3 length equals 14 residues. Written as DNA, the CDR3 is TGTGCCAGCAGCTGGAGGTCGGAGTCGGATACGCAGTATTTT. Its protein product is CASSWRSESDTQYF. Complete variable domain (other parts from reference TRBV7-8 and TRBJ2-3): GAGVSQSPRYKVAKRGQDVALRCDPISGHVSLFWYQQALGQGPEFLTYFQNEAQLDKSGLPSDRFFAERPEGSVSTLKIQRTQQEDSAVYLCASSWRSESDTQYFGPGTRLTVL.

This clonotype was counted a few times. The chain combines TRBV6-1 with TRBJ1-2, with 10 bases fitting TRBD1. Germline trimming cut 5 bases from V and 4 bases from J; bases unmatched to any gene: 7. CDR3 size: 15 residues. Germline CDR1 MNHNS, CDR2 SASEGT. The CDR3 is CASSRTGGDFYGYTF. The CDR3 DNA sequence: TGTGCCAGCAGTAGGACAGGGGGGGACTTCTATGGCTACACCTTC.

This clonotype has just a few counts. The CDR3 protein is CASSLNRGLTEAFF. The DNA for the CDR3 is TGTGCCAGCAGTTTAAACAGGGGGCTTACTGAAGCTTTCTTT. V gene TRBV12-3 or TRBV12-4 combines with J gene TRBJ1-1; 9 bases align to TRBD1. V lost 2 bases to trimming and J lost 5 bases; unmatched junction nucleotides: 3. The CDR3 runs to 14 residues.

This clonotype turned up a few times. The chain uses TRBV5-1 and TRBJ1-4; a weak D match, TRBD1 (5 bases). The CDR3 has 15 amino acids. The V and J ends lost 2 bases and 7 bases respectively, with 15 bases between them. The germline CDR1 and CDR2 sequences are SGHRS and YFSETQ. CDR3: CASSLIGTPGEKLFF. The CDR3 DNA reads TGCGCCAGCAGCTTAATCGGGACCCCTGGTGAAAAACTGTTTTTT.

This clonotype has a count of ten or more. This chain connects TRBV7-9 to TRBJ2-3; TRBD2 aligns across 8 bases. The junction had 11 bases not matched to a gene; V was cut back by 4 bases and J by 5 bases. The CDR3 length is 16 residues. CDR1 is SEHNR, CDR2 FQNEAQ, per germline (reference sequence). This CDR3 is CASSYRPAGVRDTQYF. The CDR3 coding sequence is TGTGCCAGCAGCTATCGTCCAGCGGGGGTTAGAGATACGCAGTATTTT.

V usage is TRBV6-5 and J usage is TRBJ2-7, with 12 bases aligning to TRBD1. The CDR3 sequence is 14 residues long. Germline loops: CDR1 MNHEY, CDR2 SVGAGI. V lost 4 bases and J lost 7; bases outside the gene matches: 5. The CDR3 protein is CASSFWDRGREQYF. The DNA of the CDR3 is TGTGCCAGCAGTTTCTGGGACAGGGGGCGTGAGCAGTACTTC.

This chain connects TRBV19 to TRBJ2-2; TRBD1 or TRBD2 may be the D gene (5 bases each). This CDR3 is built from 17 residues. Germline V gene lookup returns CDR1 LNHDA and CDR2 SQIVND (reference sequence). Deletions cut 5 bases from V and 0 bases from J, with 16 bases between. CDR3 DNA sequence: TGTGCCAGTAGTTGGAGGCAGGGACCCTCGAACACCGGGGAGCTGTTTTTT. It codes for CASSWRQGPSNTGELFF.